This entry lists 16 T cell receptor beta chains sequenced from one sample in a study of identical twins. TCRdb called the 5' RACE reads again in MiXCR, with one record for every CDR3 protein. The data show about 690,000 distinct CDR3 sequences, less than 7% seen once. The material sequenced was naive T cells sorted from blood. The source of these receptors is a man between 18 and 35 years old in good health.

This clonotype was seen more than once but under ten times. The J gene is TRBJ2-6, the V gene TRBV20-1; D remains unclear. The V gene lost 4 bases and the J gene lost 2 bases, with 21 bases spanning the gap. CDR3 length equals 18 residues. Germline loops: CDR1 DFQATT, CDR2 SNEGSKA (reference sequence). The CDR3, as DNA: TGCAGTGCTACAGACACAGTAGCCGGGTTCGCTGGGGCCAACGTCCTGACTTTC. Its translation: CSATDTVAGFAGANVLTF.

Ten or more counts support this clonotype. This chain uses TRBV6-1 with TRBJ2-5; 12 bases map to TRBD2. The CDR3 has 17 amino acids. V lost 6 bases, J lost 1 base, and 9 bases stayed unmatched. Germline assignment: CDR1 MNHNS and CDR2 SASEGT. In DNA form, the CDR3 reads TGTGCCAGCAGCCTGAGGGGACTAGCGGGCTTCCAAGAGACCCAGTACTTC. Amino acid sequence: CASSLRGLAGFQETQYF.

The chain joins TRBV5-1 to TRBJ2-1, with 9 bases lining up with TRBD1. Per the germline V gene, CDR1 is SGHRS and CDR2 is YFSETQ. The CDR3 is 15 amino acids. V shed 3 bases and J 7 bases; nucleotides not matched to a gene: 8. The CDR3 nucleotides read TGCGCCAGCAGCTCCCGGGACAGGGTGGTGAATGAGCAGTTCTTC. Amino acids: CASSSRDRVVNEQFF.

This clonotype was seen ten or more times. This chain joins TRBV5-1 and TRBJ2-1; 8 nucleotides line up with TRBD1. The CDR3 runs 11 residues. The germline V gene has CDR1 SGHRS and CDR2 YFSETQ. J gave up 14 bases and V 2 bases, and 3 bases lay outside the gene matches. The CDR3 coding sequence is TGCGCCAGCAGCTTCGGACAGGGCGAGTTCTTC. It yields the protein CASSFGQGEFF.

In its sample, this clonotype was seen many times. V usage is TRBV29-1 and J usage is TRBJ2-3; 12 bases match TRBD2. The CDR3 loop spans 19 amino acids. Germline lookup yields CDR1 SQVTM and CDR2 ANQGSEA. Trimming took 0 bases from V and 4 from J; bases not matched to a gene: 14. CDR3 sequence reads: CSVEDRREASGRVADTQYF. In DNA, the CDR3 is TGCAGCGTTGAAGATCGAAGAGAGGCTAGCGGGAGGGTCGCAGATACGCAGTATTTT.

The V and J genes are TRBV18 and TRBJ2-1, with D perhaps TRBD2 (7 bases). The CDR3 covers 13 residues. The germline V and J ends were trimmed by 6 bases and 8 bases, with 14 bases remaining between them. The V gene's germline CDR1 is KGHSH and CDR2 LQKENI. CDR3 region: CASSISGGDEQFF. As DNA, the CDR3 is TGTGCCAGCTCTATCTCGGGGGGCGATGAGCAGTTCTTC. Complete variable domain (other parts from reference TRBV18 and TRBJ2-1): NAGVMQNPRHLVRRRGQEARLRCSPMKGHSHVYWYRQLPEEGLKFMVYLQKENIIDESGMPKERFSAEFPKEGPSILRIQQVVRGDSAAYFCASSISGGDEQFFGPGTRLTVL.

Points on this clonotype: One junction end does not reproduce the germline sequence, and a read error may be involved. V usage is TRBV20-1 and J usage is TRBJ2-1; the match to TRBD2 covers 8 bases. Germline CDR1 and CDR2: DFQATT and SNEGSKA (reference sequence). The CDR3 spans 14 residues. The CDR3 reads CSASVDSGIQSGLF. DNA of the CDR3: TGCAGTGCTAGTGTGGATAGCGGGATCCAAAGTGGGCTCTTC.

CDR3 nucleotides: TGCGCCAGCAGCCAAGTAAAGGGCCTGAACACTGAAGCTTTCTTT. It codes for CASSQVKGLNTEAFF. V and J are TRBV4-3 and TRBJ1-1; D call uncertain. Germline V gives CDR1 LGHNA, CDR2 YSLEER. The V and J ends lost 1 base and 0 bases respectively, with 9 bases between them. The CDR3 length is 15 residues.

This clonotype was counted only a few times. The chain carries TRBV20-1 and TRBJ2-7; 7 bases are shared with TRBD2. The V gene end was trimmed by 3 bases and the J gene end by 1 base; junction bases not matched to a gene: 3. CDR3 size: 13 residues. Germline V gene lookup returns CDR1 DFQATT and CDR2 SNEGSKA (reference sequence). The CDR3 region has the DNA TGCAGTGCTAGCGGGCGGGGGTCCTACGAGCAGTACTTC. Residues: CSASGRGSYEQYF.

This clonotype was counted at least ten times. J is TRBJ2-1 and V is TRBV6-1, with 12 positions matching TRBD2. J lost 7 bases, V lost 7 bases, and 2 bases had no gene match. CDR1 and CDR2 (germline): MNHNS, SASEGT. The CDR3 is 13 amino acids. The CDR3, as DNA: TGTGCCAGCACGCTAGCGGGAGGGAATGAGCAGTTCTTC. Translation: CASTLAGGNEQFF.

The chain uses TRBV19 and TRBJ1-1, with TRBD1 matching 7 bases. Germline V gives CDR1 LNHDA, CDR2 SQIVND (reference sequence). The CDR3 spans 13 residues. V shed 10 bases, J shed 1 base, and the junction held 6 bases outside the gene matches. CDR3 nucleotides: TGTGCCACTACCGGGACAGAGAACACTGAAGCTTTCTTT. This codes for CATTGTENTEAFF.

This clonotype was counted only a few times. The chain has TRBV7-2 and TRBJ2-1; the match to TRBD2 covers 11 bases. Germline trimming cut 6 bases from V and 6 bases from J; bases unmatched to any gene: 7. This CDR3 is built from 15 residues. CDR1 is SGHTA and CDR2 is FQGNSA in the germline V gene. The CDR3 DNA is TGTGCCAGCAGTCAAACTAGCGGGAGTATCAATGAGCAGTTCTTC. This sequence encodes CASSQTSGSINEQFF.

The sample holds many counts of this clonotype. This chain joins TRBV27 and TRBJ1-5; D gene uncertain. V shed 8 bases and J shed 4 bases, with 18 bases lying between them. Germline V CDR1 and CDR2: MNHEY, SMNVEV (reference sequence). The CDR3 runs 15 residues. Here the CDR3 reads CASAASIGPNQPQHF. As DNA, the CDR3 is TGTGCCAGCGCGGCCAGTATTGGGCCAAATCAGCCCCAGCATTTT.

This clonotype was detected ten times or more. V is TRBV20-1 and J is TRBJ2-1, with D possibly being TRBD1 (6 bases). Germline V gives CDR1 DFQATT, CDR2 SNEGSKA (reference sequence). V was trimmed by 1 base and J by 9 bases, leaving 19 bases between them. The CDR3 contains 15 residues. CDR3 sequence reads: CSARGNPIRGGEQFF. As DNA, the CDR3 is TGCAGTGCTAGAGGAAACCCGATCAGGGGCGGTGAGCAGTTCTTC.

Turning to this clonotype: A much bigger clone sits one base away, suggesting this may be a read error. It is likely a read error, because the conserved phenylalanine at the end of the CDR3 is missing. This chain links TRBV14 with TRBJ2-1, with a weak D call TRBD2 (6 bases). Germline CDR1 SGHDN, CDR2 FVKESK. The CDR3 is 13 residues long. Trimming shortened V by 5 bases and J by 9 bases, and 14 bases separated the two germline ends. CDR3 sequence reads: CASSGSDGGEQFS. CDR3 DNA: TGTGCCAGCAGCGGATCGGACGGGGGTGAGCAGTTCTCC.

V and J are TRBV7-2 and TRBJ2-3, with a weak D call TRBD2 (6 bases). Per germline, CDR1 SGHTA and CDR2 FQGNSA. The CDR3 contains 16 residues. Trimming took off 4 bases at V and 4 bases at J, with 18 bases between the two ends. The CDR3 region has the DNA TGTGCCAGCAGCTCAAACCAGGGAGGTTTTGCAGATACGCAGTATTTT. Its translation is CASSSNQGGFADTQYF.